Listed here are 31 T cell receptor beta chains from one sample, sequenced in a study of OX40 agonist ivuxolimab in advanced cancers. The data were produced by immunoSEQ multiplex PCR, yet TCRdb's version contains in-frame clones alone and is incomplete. The sample has approximately 90,000 clones, around nine tenths seen once. Sequenced material: CD4+ or CD8+ T cells sorted from blood, taken in a trial of the OX40 agonist ivuxolimab. These receptors originate from an adult with an advanced solid tumor such as melanoma, head and neck, liver or kidney cancer.

This chain links TRBV7-2 with TRBJ1-3, with D perhaps TRBD1 (6 bases). Germline V gene sequence: CDR1 SGHTA, CDR2 FQGNSA. The CDR3 consists of 17 residues. V shed 5 bases and J shed 4 bases, with 21 bases lying between them. The CDR3 loop reads CASSTWWDPGAGNTIYF. The CDR3 nucleotides are TGTGCCAGCAGCACCTGGTGGGACCCAGGGGCAGGAAACACCATATATTTT. The full variable domain, its missing parts supplied by reference TRBV7-2 and TRBJ1-3, is GAGVSQSPSNKVTEKGKDVELRCDPISGHTALYWYRQSLGQGLEFLIYFQGNSAPDKSGLPSDRFSAERTGGSVSTLTIQRTQQEDSAVYLCASSTWWDPGAGNTIYFGEGSWLTVV.

V and J are TRBV14 and TRBJ2-1; 7 nucleotides align to TRBD2. The V and J ends lost 0 bases and 12 bases, in that order; junction bases with no gene match: 8. This CDR3 contains 14 residues. Germline CDR1 reads SGHDN; CDR2 reads FVKESK. As DNA, the CDR3 is TGTGCCAGCAGCCAAGAAGGTGGGGGACTAAGGCAGTTCTTC. This sequence encodes CASSQEGGGLRQFF.

The chain has TRBV7-9 and TRBJ1-3, with 7 bases fitting TRBD1. This CDR3 has 14 residues. V lost 6 bases to trimming and J lost 4 bases; unmatched junction nucleotides: 6. Looked up from germline, CDR1 is SEHNR and CDR2 is FQNEAQ (reference sequence). CDR3: CASSFGQAGNTIYF. DNA of the CDR3: TGTGCCAGCAGTTTCGGACAGGCCGGAAACACCATATATTTT.

This clone was detected only once. The genes are TRBV6-5 and TRBJ1-2; 7 nucleotides match TRBD1. CDR1 and CDR2 (germline): MNHEY, SVGAGI. This CDR3 has 12 residues. Trimming took 5 bases from V and 3 from J; bases not matched to a gene: 0. The CDR3 spells CASSTGDYGYTF. The CDR3 nucleotides are TGTGCCAGCAGTACAGGGGACTATGGCTACACCTTC.

The chain has TRBV7-8 and TRBJ1-5; perhaps TRBD1 as D (5 bases). The CDR3 runs to 16 residues. V was trimmed by 7 bases and J by 2 bases, leaving 18 bases between them. The germline V gene has CDR1 SGHVS and CDR2 FQNEAQ. The CDR3 protein is CASTPSGGFGNQPQHF. As DNA, the CDR3 is TGTGCCAGCACCCCGTCCGGGGGGTTTGGCAATCAGCCCCAGCATTTT.

The CDR3 DNA reads as TGCGCCAGCAGCTTGCAGGATGTCACTGAAGCTTTCTTT. This gives the protein CASSLQDVTEAFF. The chain joins TRBV5-1 to TRBJ1-1; D gene ambiguous. V dropped 1 base and J dropped 4 bases, with 8 bases sitting between them. This CDR3 contains 13 residues. CDR1 SGHRS and CDR2 YFSETQ come from the germline V gene.

The rearrangement links TRBV30 to TRBJ1-6, with 9 bases aligning to TRBD1. Losses at the gene ends were 2 bases for V and 6 bases for J; bases not matched to a gene: 2. CDR1 and CDR2 (germline): GTSNPN, SVGIG (reference sequence). The CDR3 runs 14 residues. For the CDR3, the DNA is TGTGCCTGGAGTTTGGGACAGGGTAATTCACCCCTCCACTTT. Amino acids: CAWSLGQGNSPLHF.

The chain is built from TRBV10-1 and TRBJ2-3; either TRBD1 or TRBD2 may fit D (5 bases each). The CDR3 is 14 amino acids. The V gene's germline CDR1 is WNHNN and CDR2 SYGVQD (reference sequence). V lost 6 bases, J lost 3 bases, and 13 bases lay in between. CDR3 residues: CASSVARGTDTQYF. The CDR3 DNA is TGCGCCAGCAGCGTAGCGAGGGGAACAGATACGCAGTATTTT.

J is TRBJ1-2 and V is TRBV10-3; possible D gene TRBD1, 6 bases. The germline V gene encodes CDR1 ENHRY and CDR2 SYGVKD. The CDR3 covers 12 residues. V gave up 5 bases and J gave up 8 bases, with 12 bases separating them. The CDR3 coding sequence is TGTGCCATCAGTCGGACAGAGCAGGGCTACACCTTC. It specifies CAISRTEQGYTF.

The chain recombines TRBV11-3 with TRBJ2-1, with 8 positions matching TRBD2. CDR3 length equals 16 residues. V trimming: 3 bases; J trimming: 2 bases; junction bases outside the gene matches: 6. Germline V CDR1 and CDR2: SGHNT, YENEEA. The CDR3 region is CASSFLAGQTYNEQFF. CDR3 DNA: TGTGCCAGCAGCTTCCTAGCGGGCCAGACCTACAATGAGCAGTTCTTC.

The V and J genes are TRBV4-3 and TRBJ2-3; 9 nucleotides match TRBD2. From germline, CDR1 is LGHNA and CDR2 YSLEER. With 6 bases clipped from V and 4 bases from J, the junction kept 20 bases outside the gene matches. The CDR3 length is 19 residues. CDR3 protein: CASSPNPGGSGGMSDTQYF. The CDR3 DNA follows: TGCGCCAGCAGTCCTAACCCCGGGGGAAGCGGGGGGATGTCAGATACGCAGTATTTT.

The chain has TRBV5-1 and TRBJ2-3; D may be TRBD1 (6 bases). The germline CDR1 and CDR2 sequences are SGHRS and YFSETQ. Trimming pared 5 bases from V and 4 bases from J, leaving 14 bases between. The CDR3 extends over 14 amino acids. CDR3 loop: CASRREEGADTQYF. Written as DNA, the CDR3 is TGCGCCAGCAGAAGAGAAGAGGGGGCAGATACGCAGTATTTT.

Concerning this clone itself: The same CDR3 is also encoded by other DNA sequences in this sample. V gene TRBV5-1 combines with J gene TRBJ2-7; D is perhaps TRBD1 or TRBD2 (5 bases each). The V gene's germline CDR1 is SGHRS and CDR2 YFSETQ. This CDR3 contains 15 residues. With 0 bases removed from V and 0 bases from J, the gap between germline ends came to 10 bases. CDR3 sequence (DNA): TGCGCCAGCAGCTTGGCCGCAGGGAGCTCCTACGAGCAGTACTTC. This codes for CASSLAAGSSYEQYF.

This clone was recorded once. This chain links TRBV9 with TRBJ2-5; 8 bases align to TRBD1. Germline V gene sequence: CDR1 SGDLS, CDR2 YYNGEE. V gave up 0 bases and J gave up 4 bases; unmatched junction bases: 8. The CDR3 contains 16 residues. CDR3 protein: CASSVGTGRIGETQYF. CDR3 nucleotides: TGTGCCAGCAGCGTAGGGACAGGGAGGATAGGAGAGACCCAGTACTTC. The entire variable domain, with the rest obtained from reference TRBV9 and TRBJ2-5, is as follows: DSGVTQTPKHLITATGQRVTLRCSPRSGDLSVYWYQQSLDQGLQFLIQYYNGEERAKGNILERFSAQQFPDLHSELNLSSLELGDSALYFCASSVGTGRIGETQYFGPGTRLLVL.

This clone came up once. This chain joins TRBV6-6 and TRBJ1-3, with a weak D call TRBD1 (6 bases). Germline V CDR1 and CDR2: MNHNY, SVGAGI (reference sequence). The length of the CDR3 is 13 residues. The V and J ends lost 5 bases and 3 bases respectively, with 8 bases between them. CDR3 region: CASSRGVGNTIYF. For the CDR3, the DNA is TGTGCCAGCAGTAGGGGGGTTGGAAACACCATATATTTT.

The chain uses TRBV4-1 and TRBJ2-1; 7 positions agree with TRBD1. Looked up from germline, CDR1 is MGHRA and CDR2 is YSYEKL. V was pared by 1 base and J by 6 bases, with 9 bases of the junction left unmatched. The CDR3 runs 16 residues. The CDR3 reads CASSQGPGQVTNEQFF. In DNA form, the CDR3 reads TGCGCCAGCAGCCAAGGTCCCGGACAGGTGACCAATGAGCAGTTCTTC.

CDR3 nucleotides: TGTGCCAGTAGTAGACAGGGCAGGGACAATCAGCCCCAGCATTTT. Its translation: CASSRQGRDNQPQHF. The chain recombines TRBV19 with TRBJ1-5, with 7 bases matching TRBD1. This CDR3 comprises 15 residues. V dropped 4 bases and J dropped 3; count of bases not matched to a gene: 6. CDR1 and CDR2 (germline): LNHDA, SQIVND (reference sequence).

The V and J genes are TRBV4-3 and TRBJ1-2; D gene ambiguous. The CDR3 loop spans 12 amino acids. Germline loops: CDR1 LGHNA, CDR2 YSLEER. V lost 1 base and J 7 bases, leaving 7 bases between the germline ends. The CDR3 nucleotides are TGCGCCAGCAGCCAAGTCTCAGGTGGCTACACCTTC. Its protein product is CASSQVSGGYTF.

This clone was counted only a few times. The rearrangement uses TRBV29-1 and TRBJ2-2; D is ambiguous. V was pared by 7 bases and J by 3 bases, with 6 bases between. The CDR3 has 11 amino acids. Germline CDR1 is SQVTM and CDR2 is ANQGSEA. The CDR3 loop reads CSAADTGELFF. The CDR3 DNA is TGCAGCGCGGCAGACACCGGGGAGCTGTTTTTT.

The rearrangement joins TRBV19 to TRBJ2-2; unclear D gene. This CDR3 contains 15 residues. Between the trimmed V and J ends, which lost 5 bases and 5 bases, there was a span of 15 bases. Per germline, CDR1 LNHDA and CDR2 SQIVND (reference sequence). In DNA, the CDR3 is TGTGCCAGTAGTTCGGTTTCCCTAGGGACCGGGGAGCTGTTTTTT. Encoded protein: CASSSVSLGTGELFF.

The chain uses TRBV7-2 and TRBJ1-3; no definite D call. This CDR3 spans 13 amino acids. The germline CDR1 and CDR2 sequences are SGHTA and FQGNSA. V lost 3 bases, J lost 3 bases, and 6 bases lay in between. The CDR3 DNA follows: TGTGCCAGCAGCTTGTACTATGGAAACACCATATATTTT. Encoded protein: CASSLYYGNTIYF.

The rearrangement joins TRBV15 to TRBJ2-5; TRBD2 agrees at 7 bases. Germline values: CDR1 LNHNV, CDR2 YYDKDF (reference sequence). The CDR3 consists of 17 residues. With 0 bases clipped from V and 4 bases from J, the junction kept 11 bases outside the gene matches. CDR3: CATSRDIGGGSAETQYF. CDR3 sequence (DNA): TGTGCCACCAGCAGAGATATTGGTGGCGGGAGCGCAGAGACCCAGTACTTC.

The V gene is TRBV6-1, the J gene TRBJ2-3; a possible D gene is TRBD2 (7 bases). The CDR3 sequence is 14 residues long. Germline CDR1 reads MNHNS; CDR2 reads SASEGT. The V end was cut by 10 bases, the J end by 0 bases, with 14 bases between. CDR3 nucleotides: TGTGCCACAGCCCGGGGGGCCAGCACAGATACGCAGTATTTT. Encoded protein: CATARGASTDTQYF.

The chain couples TRBV19 to TRBJ1-6; D gene uncertain. Germline CDR1 reads LNHDA; CDR2 reads SQIVND (reference sequence). The V gene lost 7 bases and the J gene lost 7 bases, with 14 bases spanning the gap. CDR3 length: 14 amino acids. The CDR3 is CASTLTGRNSPLHF. CDR3 nucleotide sequence: TGTGCCAGTACCTTAACCGGGAGGAATTCACCCCTCCACTTT.

The chain combines TRBV2 with TRBJ2-7; 8 positions match TRBD2. Germline loops: CDR1 SNHLY, CDR2 FYNNEI. The junction had 7 bases not matched to a gene; V was cut back by 3 bases and J by 3 bases. The CDR3 runs 15 residues. As DNA, the CDR3 is TGTGCCAGCAGTGATTTAAGCGGGGGACGCTACGAGCAGTACTTC. The encoded protein is CASSDLSGGRYEQYF. The whole variable domain, filled in from reference TRBV2 and TRBJ2-7, reads EPEVTQTPSHQVTQMGQEVILRCVPISNHLYFYWYRQILGQKVEFLVSFYNNEISEKSEIFDDQFSVERPDGSNFTLKIRSTKLEDSAMYFCASSDLSGGRYEQYFGPGTRLTVT.

The chain has TRBV5-6 and TRBJ1-4, with 9 positions matching TRBD1. Trimming took 4 bases from V and 7 from J; bases not matched to a gene: 5. The CDR3 is 14 residues long. The germline CDR1 and CDR2 sequences are SGHDT and YYEEEE. In DNA, the CDR3 is TGTGCCAGCAGCGCCGGGACAGGGAGTGAAAAACTGTTTTTT. Protein: CASSAGTGSEKLFF.

The chain is built from TRBV6-5 and TRBJ1-1, with TRBD1 identical over 9 bases. V trimming: 8 bases; J trimming: 4 bases; junction bases outside the gene matches: 8. The CDR3 length is 14 residues. CDR1 MNHEY and CDR2 SVGAGI come from the germline V gene. CDR3 loop: CASDGTGRGTEAFF. DNA of the CDR3: TGTGCCAGCGACGGGACAGGGCGCGGCACTGAAGCTTTCTTT.

The V gene is TRBV5-4, the J gene TRBJ2-3; tentatively, D is TRBD2 (9 bases). Germline values: CDR1 SGHNT, CDR2 YYREEE (reference sequence). V was shortened by 4 bases and J by 1 base, with 19 bases between the two germline ends. The CDR3 has 17 residues. Here the CDR3 DNA reads TGTGCCAGCAGCCCCCAGGGGGCGGGGGGGGGCACAGATACGCAGTATTTT. This codes for CASSPQGAGGGTDTQYF. The variable domain in full, with the rest retrieved from reference TRBV5-4 and TRBJ2-3, is ETGVTQSPTHLIKTRGQQVTLRCSSQSGHNTVSWYQQALGQGPQFIFQYYREEENGRGNFPPRFSGLQFPNYSSELNVNALELDDSALYLCASSPQGAGGGTDTQYFGPGTRLTVL.

This chain uses TRBV5-1 with TRBJ2-3; TRBD1 matches 8 bases. The CDR3 consists of 14 residues. Germline CDR1 is SGHRS and CDR2 is YFSETQ. The junction had 9 bases not matched to a gene; V was cut back by 4 bases and J by 8 bases. CDR3: CASSPGGQAPTQYF. The DNA of the CDR3 is TGCGCCAGCAGCCCCGGGGGACAGGCGCCTACGCAGTATTTT.

The chain combines TRBV10-3 with TRBJ2-7, with 7 nucleotides matching TRBD2. V lost 3 bases and J lost 4; bases outside the gene matches: 3. The CDR3 sequence is 13 residues long. Germline V lookup: CDR1 ENHRY, CDR2 SYGVKD. CDR3 in DNA: TGTGCCATCAGTGAAGCGGGGCGATACGAGCAGTACTTC. It specifies CAISEAGRYEQYF.

In nucleotides, the CDR3 is TGTGCCAGCCATAAGGGGCTAGCGGGCCCCAATGAGCAGTTCTTC. This sequence encodes CASHKGLAGPNEQFF. This chain connects TRBV6-5 to TRBJ2-1; 8 bases line up with TRBD2. Germline-derived CDR1 and CDR2 are MNHEY and SVGAGI. CDR3 length equals 15 residues. Trimming cost V 8 bases and J 6 bases; bases outside gene matches: 12.